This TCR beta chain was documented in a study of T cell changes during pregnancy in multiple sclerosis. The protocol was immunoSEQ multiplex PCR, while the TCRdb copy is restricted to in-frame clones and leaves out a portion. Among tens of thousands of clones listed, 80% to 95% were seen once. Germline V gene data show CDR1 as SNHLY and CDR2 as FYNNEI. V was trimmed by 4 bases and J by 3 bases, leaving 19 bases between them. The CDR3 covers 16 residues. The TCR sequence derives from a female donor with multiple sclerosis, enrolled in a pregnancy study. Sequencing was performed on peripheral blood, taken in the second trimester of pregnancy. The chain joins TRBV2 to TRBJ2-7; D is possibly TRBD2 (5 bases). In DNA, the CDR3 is TGTGCCAGCAGTGTACGGGGATTAAGATTGGACTACGAGCAGTACTTC. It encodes CASSVRGLRLDYEQYF.